Listed below are T cell receptor beta chains from one sample, sequenced in a study of blood T cell repertoires in COVID-19. Generated by immunoSEQ multiplex PCR, the TCRdb table keeps only in-frame clones and is missing some. This table has 350,000 to 450,000 clones, about four fifths appearing once. The sequencing sample was made of PBMCs or T cells enriched from blood (not recorded which). Receptor source: a woman aged 50 to 65 who had recovered from COVID-19. CDR3s include the opening cysteine and the closing phenylalanine or tryptophan. Each record gives: CDR3 length, J gene, clone size, V gene, D gene, CDR3 protein, CDR3 DNA. A D gene is named only where the DNA matches it firmly. Expanded clones are given a class, and other clones once, few, many or no size at all.

>15|TRBJ2-1|.|TRBV4-1|TRBD2
CASSLSGGSYNEQFF
TGCGCCAGCAGTCTCAGCGGGGGGTCATACAATGAGCAGTTCTTC
>15|TRBJ2-7|.|TRBV5-4|TRBD2
CASSPGTSGGNEQYF
TGTGCCAGCAGCCCCGGGACTAGCGGGGGCAACGAGCAGTACTTC
>15|TRBJ2-3|few|TRBV24-1|TRBD1
CATSGGQGLTDTQYF
TGTGCCACCAGTGGGGGACAGGGGCTAACAGATACGCAGTATTTT
>15|TRBJ1-1|.|TRBV6-5|.
CASSYSAGLFPEAFF
TGTGCCAGCAGTTACTCGGCAGGGCTCTTTCCTGAAGCTTTCTTT
>14|TRBJ2-7|.|TRBV2|TRBD1
CASRGGTGDYEQYF
TGTGCCAGCAGGGGGGGGACAGGGGACTACGAGCAGTACTTC
>15|TRBJ2-2|.|TRBV7-3|.
CASSLTFGGAGELFF
TGTGCCAGCAGCTTAACGTTCGGCGGGGCCGGGGAGCTGTTTTTT
>14|TRBJ2-7|.|TRBV19|.
CASSTGGNSYEQYF
TGTGCCAGTAGTACAGGGGGGAACTCCTACGAGCAGTACTTC
>15|TRBJ1-4|.|TRBV3-1/TRBV3-2|TRBD1
CASSPSGTGGEKLFF
TGTGCCAGCAGCCCGTCCGGGACAGGGGGAGAGAAACTGTTTTTT
>15|TRBJ2-1|.|TRBV27|TRBD1
CASSLRRTGGHEQFF
TGTGCCAGCAGTCTGCGCCGAACAGGGGGTCATGAGCAGTTCTTC
>15|TRBJ1-3|.|TRBV25-1|.
CASSGPGNSGNTIYF
TGTGCCAGCAGTGGGCCAGGGAACTCTGGAAACACCATATATTTT
>12|TRBJ1-2|.|TRBV7-2|.
CASSPPRGGYTF
TGTGCCAGCAGCCCCCCCCGAGGTGGCTACACCTTC
>15|TRBJ2-7|.|TRBV19|.
CASSIGIATSYEQYF
TGTGCCAGTAGTATCGGAATAGCGACCTCCTACGAGCAGTACTTC
>12|TRBJ1-1|.|TRBV7-9|.
CASSLLAAEAFF
TGTGCCAGCAGCTTACTAGCGGCTGAAGCTTTCTTT
>13|TRBJ1-6|.|TRBV11-2|.
CASSLTGNSPLHF
TGTGCCAGCAGCTTAACAGGGAATTCACCCCTCCACTTT
>14|TRBJ2-1|.|TRBV5-1|.
CASGQEPPYDEQFF
TGCGCCAGCGGTCAGGAACCCCCTTACGATGAGCAGTTCTTC
>16|TRBJ2-7|.|TRBV13|TRBD1
CASGKTVGTGGNEQYF
TGTGCCAGTGGAAAGACCGTAGGGACAGGGGGTAACGAGCAGTACTTC
>14|TRBJ1-2|.|TRBV18|TRBD1
CASSPKTGVSGYTF
TGTGCCAGCTCACCGAAGACAGGGGTGTCCGGCTACACCTTC
>15|TRBJ2-5|.|TRBV11-2|TRBD2
CASSHSGSSDETQYF
TGTGCCAGCAGCCATAGCGGGAGTTCGGATGAGACCCAGTACTTC
>14|TRBJ1-4|.|TRBV7-9|.
CASSLTGMDEKLFF
TGTGCCAGCAGCTTAACAGGAATGGATGAAAAACTGTTTTTT
>14|TRBJ2-7|.|TRBV3-1/TRBV3-2|.
CASSQRGSSYEQYF
TGTGCCAGCAGCCAAAGGGGGAGCTCCTACGAGCAGTACTTC
>15|TRBJ2-7|once|TRBV15|.
CATSRDGGLSYEQYF
TGTGCCACCAGCAGAGACGGGGGTCTCTCCTACGAGCAGTACTTC
>16|TRBJ2-2|.|TRBV4-2|TRBD1
CASSQAGTANTGELFF
TGTGCCAGCAGCCAAGCGGGGACAGCTAACACCGGGGAGCTGTTTTTT
>16|TRBJ2-2|.|TRBV9|TRBD1
CASSGGGEFRPGELFF
TGTGCCAGCAGCGGAGGGGGCGAGTTCCGTCCCGGGGAGCTGTTTTTT
>12|TRBJ2-1|few|TRBV28|.
CASSSESNEQFF
TGTGCCAGCAGTTCGGAGTCGAATGAGCAGTTCTTC
>12|TRBJ2-1|.|TRBV5-1|TRBD2
CASSLVAGVLFF
TGCGCCAGCAGCTTGGTAGCGGGAGTACTGTTCTTC